The next 5 T cell receptor beta chains were all read from a single sample in a study of T cells expressing NK-cell markers. Reanalyzing the 5' RACE reads, TCRdb keeps one entry per CDR3 protein, without DNA. This table holds roughly 350,000 distinct CDR3 sequences. The sequencing input was blood T cells: a sorted CD56 or NKG2C T cell subset, CD4+ or CD8+ T cells, or bulk PBMC T cells (not recorded which). These receptors were taken from a man between 18 and 69 years old in good health.

This chain uses TRBV5-1 with TRBJ2-5; TCRdb gives TRBD2 as the D gene, but with no DNA this cannot be confirmed. The CDR3 consists of 14 residues. Germline V gene lookup returns CDR1 SGHRS and CDR2 YFSETQ. The chain's CDR3 is CASSVTGTTETQYF.

The V gene is TRBV2, the J gene TRBJ1-5; TCRdb selects TRBD1, and the lack of DNA leaves this call unchecked. This CDR3 region has 17 residues. From germline, CDR1 is SNHLY and CDR2 FYNNEI. CDR3 residues: CASSEDRATYSNQPQHF.

V gene TRBV11-2 combines with J gene TRBJ1-4; the D call of TRBD1 rests on TCRdb alone, since no DNA is present to check it. This CDR3 is built from 15 residues. The germline V gene encodes CDR1 SGHAT and CDR2 FQNNGV. CDR3 in amino acids: CASSPLGFGGEKLFF.

The chain links TRBV28 to TRBJ1-1; TCRdb gives TRBD1 as the D gene, but with no DNA this cannot be confirmed. The CDR3 is made up of 15 amino acids. The germline V gene encodes CDR1 MDHEN and CDR2 SYDVKM. The CDR3 spells CASSPPQGGSTEAFF.

V usage is TRBV12-3 or TRBV12-4 and J usage is TRBJ2-2; TCRdb gives TRBD2 as the D gene, but with no DNA this cannot be confirmed. The CDR3 is made up of 16 amino acids. The CDR3 protein is CASSYPASGATGELFF.